One sample yielded the 8 T cell receptor beta chains listed below, sequenced in a study of shared clonotypes between healthy human individuals. Sequenced by immunoSEQ multiplex PCR; TCRdb stores in-frame clones only, minus some. The repertoire holds approximately 1.1 million clones, with roughly 74% as singletons. What was sequenced was memory CD4+ T cells from PBMCs. Subset indicated: CD45RA-negative fraction. These receptor sequences come from a man aged 18 to 35 in good health. Some clones in this sample may be carry-over from other donors' samples.

This clone came up once. The chain recombines TRBV10-3 with TRBJ2-2, with D possibly TRBD2 on 7 matching bases. The CDR3 has 13 amino acids. The germline gives CDR1 ENHRY, CDR2 SYGVKD. V lost 11 bases to trimming and J lost 7 bases, with 17 bases between them. DNA of the CDR3: TGTGCCTCCGAGGGGGGGATCGGCGGGGAGCTGTTTTTT. Translating gives CASEGGIGGELFF.

To note about this clone: This specimen includes other DNA sequences encoding the same CDR3. The rearrangement links TRBV18 to TRBJ2-7; 9 nucleotides line up with TRBD1. J gave up 2 bases and V 6 bases, and 8 bases lay outside the gene matches. CDR3 length equals 15 residues. Germline V gene data show CDR1 as KGHSH and CDR2 as LQKENI. CDR3 nucleotide sequence: TGTGCCAGCTCCTCCGGGACAGGGCCCCCCTACGAGCAGTACTTC. It specifies CASSSGTGPPYEQYF.

As for this clone: Other DNA sequences from this sample encode an identical CDR3 as well. The chain couples TRBV7-9 to TRBJ2-5; TRBD1 agrees at 11 bases. The CDR3 consists of 14 residues. CDR1 is SEHNR, CDR2 FQNEAQ, per germline (reference sequence). The J segment lost 5 bases and the V segment lost 4 bases, leaving 3 bases of the junction unmatched. The CDR3 loop reads CASSSRDRGETQYF. The CDR3 bases are TGTGCCAGCAGCTCCCGGGACAGGGGGGAGACCCAGTACTTC.

The CDR3 protein is CASSYSAGRAGTEAFF. The CDR3 DNA sequence: TGTGCCAGCAGTTACTCGGCGGGCCGGGCGGGCACTGAAGCTTTCTTT. The chain couples TRBV6-5 to TRBJ1-1; D ambiguous. CDR1 and CDR2 (germline): MNHEY, SVGAGI. This CDR3 spans 16 amino acids. V was clipped by 0 bases and J by 4 bases, with 15 bases between them.

The sample holds one count of this clone. The chain is built from TRBV19 and TRBJ1-5; D is ambiguous. This CDR3 has 14 residues. With 1 base removed from V and 5 bases from J, the gap between germline ends came to 9 bases. The germline V gene encodes CDR1 LNHDA and CDR2 SQIVND (reference sequence). The CDR3 DNA is TGTGCCAGTAGTATAGCGCGTGGGGATCAGCCCCAGCATTTT. Translated, it gives CASSIARGDQPQHF.

The rearrangement joins TRBV7-8 to TRBJ2-5, with 14 positions matching TRBD2. This CDR3 has 15 residues. The junction had 5 bases not matched to a gene; V was cut back by 5 bases and J by 6 bases. Germline V gene lookup returns CDR1 SGHVS and CDR2 FQNEAQ. The CDR3 spells CASSLGLAGGKTQYF. The CDR3 bases are TGTGCCAGCAGCCTCGGACTAGCGGGAGGAAAGACCCAGTACTTC.

Only one count was recorded for this clone. This chain links TRBV29-1 with TRBJ2-1; D possibly corresponds to TRBD1 (6 bases). Germline V CDR1 and CDR2: SQVTM, ANQGSEA. Trimming stripped 6 bases from V and 8 bases from J, with 17 bases between. The CDR3 covers 13 residues. The DNA of the CDR3 is TGCAGCGTCGGACAGTCCCGTGGCGATGAGCAGTTCTTC. Encoded protein: CSVGQSRGDEQFF.

This clone has more than one count but fewer than ten. The gene calls are TRBV7-3 and TRBJ2-2; no clear D gene. The germline V gene has CDR1 SGHTA and CDR2 FQGTGA. The CDR3 consists of 13 residues. The V and J ends lost 5 bases and 4 bases respectively, with 8 bases between them. CDR3 sequence reads: CASSVGGTGELFF. The CDR3 DNA sequence: TGTGCCAGCAGCGTAGGTGGCACCGGGGAGCTGTTTTTT.